A selection of T cell receptor beta chains follows, all from one sample in a study of identical twins. One entry per CDR3 protein results from TCRdb running MiXCR on the 5' RACE reads. The data show about 530,000 distinct CDR3 sequences, approximately 20% seen once. The same specimen was also included in a second study, on yellow fever vaccine responses in identical twins.

The sequenced sample was CD4+ T cells sorted from blood. The receptors originated from a woman aged 18-29 years in good health. Each CDR3 is given with its conserved first and last residue. Fields, in order: J gene, clone size, V gene, D gene, CDR3 protein, CDR3 DNA. A D gene is named only where the DNA matches it firmly. Clone size is shown for a subset of rows, as once, few, many or a class of expanded clone.

j_call: TRBJ2-1
clone_size: .
v_call: TRBV6-2/TRBV6-3
d_call: TRBD1
cdr3_aa: CASSYGTGVLNEQFF
cdr3_nt: TGTGCCAGCAGTTACGGGACAGGGGTACTCAATGAGCAGTTCTTC

j_call: TRBJ1-6
clone_size: .
v_call: TRBV3-1
d_call: .
cdr3_aa: CASSPHQAADSPLHF
cdr3_nt: TGTGCCAGCAGCCCCCACCAGGCAGCCGATTCACCCCTCCACTTT

j_call: TRBJ2-3
clone_size: .
v_call: TRBV5-1
d_call: TRBD2
cdr3_aa: CASSLQTSGRTDTQYF
cdr3_nt: TGCGCCAGCAGCTTGCAAACTAGCGGGAGAACAGATACGCAGTATTTT

j_call: TRBJ2-5
clone_size: .
v_call: TRBV29-1
d_call: .
cdr3_aa: CSVELGRDGETQYF
cdr3_nt: TGCAGCGTTGAGTTGGGCAGGGATGGGGAGACCCAGTACTTC

j_call: TRBJ1-1
clone_size: few
v_call: TRBV5-1
d_call: .
cdr3_aa: CASSLTGSGTEAFF
cdr3_nt: TGCGCCAGCAGCTTGACAGGGAGTGGCACTGAAGCTTTCTTT

j_call: TRBJ1-5
clone_size: .
v_call: TRBV15
d_call: TRBD1
cdr3_aa: CATSSQGVSNQPQHF
cdr3_nt: TGTGCCACCAGCAGTCAGGGGGTAAGCAATCAGCCCCAGCATTTT

j_call: TRBJ2-7
clone_size: few
v_call: TRBV10-3
d_call: TRBD2
cdr3_aa: CAISESGLAGNEQYF
cdr3_nt: TGTGCCATCAGTGAGTCAGGACTAGCGGGAAACGAGCAGTACTTC

j_call: TRBJ2-5
clone_size: .
v_call: TRBV2
d_call: TRBD2
cdr3_aa: CASSELAGGETQYF
cdr3_nt: TGTGCCAGCAGTGAACTAGCGGGGGGGGAGACCCAGTACTTC

j_call: TRBJ2-3
clone_size: many
v_call: TRBV29-1
d_call: .
cdr3_aa: CSVEGRGQGTSTDTQYF
cdr3_nt: TGCAGCGTTGAAGGGCGGGGGCAGGGGACTAGCACAGATACGCAGTATTTT

j_call: TRBJ1-5
clone_size: .
v_call: TRBV12-3/TRBV12-4
d_call: TRBD1
cdr3_aa: CASGGQGRTQPQHF
cdr3_nt: TGTGCCAGCGGGGGACAGGGTAGGACTCAGCCCCAGCATTTT

j_call: TRBJ1-1
clone_size: few
v_call: TRBV7-2
d_call: TRBD1
cdr3_aa: CASSLPRDRMFEAFF
cdr3_nt: TGTGCCAGCAGCTTGCCCCGGGACAGGATGTTTGAAGCTTTCTTT

j_call: TRBJ1-2
clone_size: .
v_call: TRBV10-3
d_call: .
cdr3_aa: CAISESTTKTEGYTF
cdr3_nt: TGTGCCATCAGTGAGTCGACTACCAAGACAGAAGGCTACACCTTC

j_call: TRBJ2-6
clone_size: .
v_call: TRBV2
d_call: TRBD1
cdr3_aa: CAICPTARTGGAGANVLTF
cdr3_nt: TGTGCCATCTGTCCTACGGCACGAACAGGGGGCGCTGGGGCCAACGTCCTGACTTTC

j_call: TRBJ2-3
clone_size: once
v_call: TRBV14
d_call: .
cdr3_aa: CASSHRRTSTDTQYF
cdr3_nt: TGTGCCAGCAGCCACAGGAGAACGAGCACAGATACGCAGTATTTT

j_call: TRBJ2-7
clone_size: .
v_call: TRBV18
d_call: .
cdr3_aa: CASSPGGSVYEQYF
cdr3_nt: TGTGCCAGCTCACCGGGGGGAAGTGTCTACGAGCAGTACTTC

j_call: TRBJ1-2
clone_size: .
v_call: TRBV20-1
d_call: .
cdr3_aa: CSARGGRGYYGYTF
cdr3_nt: TGCAGTGCTAGAGGGGGCAGGGGATACTATGGCTACACCTTC

j_call: TRBJ2-7
clone_size: few
v_call: TRBV7-2
d_call: .
cdr3_aa: CASSLGLANSYEQYF
cdr3_nt: TGTGCCAGCAGCTTAGGGCTAGCTAACTCCTACGAGCAGTACTTC

j_call: TRBJ1-2
clone_size: .
v_call: TRBV28
d_call: .
cdr3_aa: CASSLDAGELYGYTF
cdr3_nt: TGTGCCAGCAGTTTGGATGCAGGGGAACTTTATGGCTACACCTTC

j_call: TRBJ2-2
clone_size: few
v_call: TRBV7-7
d_call: .
cdr3_aa: CASRGHITGELFF
cdr3_nt: TGTGCCAGCAGGGGACATATCACCGGGGAGCTGTTTTTT

j_call: TRBJ2-5
clone_size: few
v_call: TRBV18
d_call: TRBD2
cdr3_aa: CASSRGLAGGLPNQETQYF
cdr3_nt: TGTGCCAGCTCACGTGGACTAGCGGGGGGTCTTCCAAACCAAGAGACCCAGTACTTC

j_call: TRBJ1-2
clone_size: .
v_call: TRBV2
d_call: .
cdr3_aa: CASSEWAEYGYTF
cdr3_nt: TGTGCCAGCAGTGAATGGGCAGAGTATGGCTACACCTTC

j_call: TRBJ2-3
clone_size: .
v_call: TRBV7-8
d_call: TRBD2
cdr3_aa: CASSLRSREVLTDTQYF
cdr3_nt: TGTGCCAGCAGCTTAAGAAGTCGGGAGGTCCTCACGGATACGCAGTATTTT

j_call: TRBJ1-2
clone_size: many
v_call: TRBV12-3/TRBV12-4
d_call: .
cdr3_aa: CASKVGPGYGYTF
cdr3_nt: TGTGCCAGCAAAGTAGGGCCCGGCTATGGCTACACCTTC

j_call: TRBJ2-7
clone_size: .
v_call: TRBV6-1
d_call: TRBD1
cdr3_aa: CASRRQGAAGEQYF
cdr3_nt: TGTGCCAGCAGACGACAGGGGGCGGCGGGCGAGCAGTACTTC

j_call: TRBJ1-4
clone_size: .
v_call: TRBV12-3/TRBV12-4
d_call: .
cdr3_aa: CASRASGEKLFF
cdr3_nt: TGTGCCAGCAGGGCTTCAGGGGAAAAACTGTTTTTT

j_call: TRBJ2-5
clone_size: few
v_call: TRBV12-3/TRBV12-4
d_call: TRBD1
cdr3_aa: CASSSHIGTGAGETQYF
cdr3_nt: TGTGCCAGCAGTTCCCATATCGGGACAGGGGCTGGTGAGACCCAGTACTTC

j_call: TRBJ2-1
clone_size: .
v_call: TRBV2
d_call: .
cdr3_aa: CASSERSNEQFF
cdr3_nt: TGTGCCAGCAGTGAAAGGAGTAATGAGCAGTTCTTC

j_call: TRBJ2-3
clone_size: few
v_call: TRBV28
d_call: TRBD2
cdr3_aa: CASSLSPSGAYEGTQYF
cdr3_nt: TGTGCCAGCAGTTTGTCACCTAGCGGGGCTTATGAGGGGACGCAGTATTTT

j_call: TRBJ1-6
clone_size: few
v_call: TRBV6-5
d_call: TRBD1
cdr3_aa: CASRYRDRGNSPLHF
cdr3_nt: TGTGCCAGCAGATACCGGGACAGGGGGAATTCACCCCTCCACTTT

j_call: TRBJ2-1
clone_size: .
v_call: TRBV10-3
d_call: TRBD1
cdr3_aa: CAIKGPGGDEQFF
cdr3_nt: TGTGCCATCAAGGGGCCAGGGGGCGATGAGCAGTTCTTC

j_call: TRBJ2-2
clone_size: .
v_call: TRBV5-1
d_call: .
cdr3_aa: CASSLASAANTGELFF
cdr3_nt: TGCGCCAGCAGCTTGGCTTCTGCGGCGAACACCGGGGAGCTGTTTTTT

j_call: TRBJ2-3
clone_size: few
v_call: TRBV12-3/TRBV12-4
d_call: TRBD2
cdr3_aa: CASRLTSGTDTQYF
cdr3_nt: TGTGCCAGCAGGTTAACTAGCGGCACAGATACGCAGTATTTT

j_call: TRBJ1-1
clone_size: .
v_call: TRBV12-3/TRBV12-4
d_call: TRBD1
cdr3_aa: CASRPEQGAAFF
cdr3_nt: TGTGCCAGCAGACCTGAACAGGGGGCAGCTTTCTTT

j_call: TRBJ2-4
clone_size: .
v_call: TRBV5-1
d_call: TRBD2
cdr3_aa: CASSLAGTKNIQYF
cdr3_nt: TGCGCCAGCAGCCTAGCGGGCACCAAAAACATTCAGTACTTC

j_call: TRBJ2-7
clone_size: few
v_call: TRBV6-5
d_call: .
cdr3_aa: CASRAGLYEQYF
cdr3_nt: TGTGCCAGCAGGGCAGGCCTCTACGAGCAGTACTTC

j_call: TRBJ2-3
clone_size: .
v_call: TRBV20-1
d_call: .
cdr3_aa: CSANGMNTDTQYF
cdr3_nt: TGCAGTGCTAACGGGATGAACACAGATACGCAGTATTTT

j_call: TRBJ2-1
clone_size: .
v_call: TRBV28
d_call: TRBD2
cdr3_aa: CASRVPGLVSNEQFF
cdr3_nt: TGTGCCAGCAGGGTCCCGGGACTAGTTAGTAATGAGCAGTTCTTC

j_call: TRBJ1-2
clone_size: many
v_call: TRBV5-5
d_call: TRBD1
cdr3_aa: CASSPDRDFYGYTF
cdr3_nt: TGTGCCAGCAGCCCGGACAGGGACTTCTATGGCTACACCTTC

j_call: TRBJ1-3
clone_size: few
v_call: TRBV2
d_call: .
cdr3_aa: CASSAGRAGNTIYF
cdr3_nt: TGTGCCAGCAGTGCCGGCAGGGCTGGAAACACCATATATTTT

j_call: TRBJ2-6
clone_size: .
v_call: TRBV4-1
d_call: .
cdr3_aa: CASSQGGAYRVSGANVLTF
cdr3_nt: TGCGCCAGCAGCCAAGGGGGGGCCTACAGGGTATCTGGGGCCAACGTCCTGACTTTC

j_call: TRBJ2-5
clone_size: few
v_call: TRBV9
d_call: TRBD2
cdr3_aa: CASSVGSGMIQETQYF
cdr3_nt: TGTGCCAGCAGCGTAGGAAGCGGGATGATACAAGAGACCCAGTACTTC

j_call: TRBJ2-1
clone_size: few
v_call: TRBV3-1
d_call: .
cdr3_aa: CASTPGRFVNEQFF
cdr3_nt: TGTGCCAGCACCCCGGGGAGGTTCGTCAATGAGCAGTTCTTC

j_call: TRBJ1-1
clone_size: .
v_call: TRBV24-1
d_call: .
cdr3_aa: CATSANSGGRDTEAFF
cdr3_nt: TGTGCCACCAGTGCAAACTCGGGGGGCCGGGACACTGAAGCTTTCTTT

j_call: TRBJ1-5
clone_size: few
v_call: TRBV3-1
d_call: .
cdr3_aa: CASSQDLVGNQPQHF
cdr3_nt: TGTGCCAGCAGCCAAGATCTGGTGGGCAATCAGCCCCAGCATTTT

j_call: TRBJ2-5
clone_size: few
v_call: TRBV6-5
d_call: .
cdr3_aa: CASRYMDRFQETQYF
cdr3_nt: TGTGCCAGCAGGTACATGGATCGGTTCCAAGAGACCCAGTACTTC

j_call: TRBJ2-7
clone_size: .
v_call: TRBV4-1
d_call: TRBD2
cdr3_aa: CASSQDPLADSSYEQYF
cdr3_nt: TGCGCCAGCAGCCAAGACCCACTAGCGGATAGCTCCTACGAGCAGTACTTC

j_call: TRBJ2-2
clone_size: few
v_call: TRBV24-1
d_call: .
cdr3_aa: CATSDDPLTNTGELFF
cdr3_nt: TGTGCCACCAGTGATGACCCCTTGACGAACACCGGGGAGCTGTTTTTT

j_call: TRBJ2-7
clone_size: many
v_call: TRBV5-1
d_call: .
cdr3_aa: CASRPTAFYEQYF
cdr3_nt: TGCGCCAGCAGACCGACAGCATTCTACGAGCAGTACTTC

j_call: TRBJ2-7
clone_size: .
v_call: TRBV20-1
d_call: .
cdr3_aa: CSAPRNNEQYF
cdr3_nt: TGCAGTGCTCCCAGGAACAACGAGCAGTACTTC

j_call: TRBJ2-4
clone_size: few
v_call: TRBV4-1
d_call: .
cdr3_aa: CASSKGPPPGNIQYF
cdr3_nt: TGCGCCAGCAGCAAAGGGCCTCCCCCGGGAAACATTCAGTACTTC

j_call: TRBJ2-5
clone_size: few
v_call: TRBV28
d_call: .
cdr3_aa: CASRLQPQETQYF
cdr3_nt: TGTGCCAGCAGATTACAGCCCCAAGAGACCCAGTACTTC

j_call: TRBJ1-5
clone_size: .
v_call: TRBV20-1
d_call: TRBD1
cdr3_aa: CSARARDRGLNQPQHF
cdr3_nt: TGCAGTGCTAGAGCAAGGGACAGGGGACTCAATCAGCCCCAGCATTTT